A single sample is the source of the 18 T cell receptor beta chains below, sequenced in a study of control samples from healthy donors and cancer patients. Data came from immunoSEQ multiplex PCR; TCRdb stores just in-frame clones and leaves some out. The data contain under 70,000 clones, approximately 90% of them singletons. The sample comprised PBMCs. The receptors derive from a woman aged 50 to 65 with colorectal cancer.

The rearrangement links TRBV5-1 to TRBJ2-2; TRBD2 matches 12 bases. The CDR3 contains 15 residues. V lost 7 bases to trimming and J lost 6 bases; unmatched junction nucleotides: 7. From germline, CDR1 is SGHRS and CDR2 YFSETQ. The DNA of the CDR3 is TGCGCCAGCGTGCCCCTAGCGGGAGGGGCCGGGGAGCTGTTTTTT. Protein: CASVPLAGGAGELFF.

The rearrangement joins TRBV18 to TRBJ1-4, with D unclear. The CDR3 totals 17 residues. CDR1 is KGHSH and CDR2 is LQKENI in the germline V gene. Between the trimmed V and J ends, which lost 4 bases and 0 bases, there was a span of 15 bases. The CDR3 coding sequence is TGTGCCAGCTCACGAAATTCGGGGAGTGCAACTAATGAAAAACTGTTTTTT. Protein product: CASSRNSGSATNEKLFF.

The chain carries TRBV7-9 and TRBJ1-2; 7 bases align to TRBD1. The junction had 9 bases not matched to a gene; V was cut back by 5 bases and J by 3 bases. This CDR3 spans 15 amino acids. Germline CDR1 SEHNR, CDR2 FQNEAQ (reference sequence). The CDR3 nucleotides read TGTGCCAGCAGCCGTCAGGGGGGAGTCGACTATGGCTACACCTTC. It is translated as CASSRQGGVDYGYTF.

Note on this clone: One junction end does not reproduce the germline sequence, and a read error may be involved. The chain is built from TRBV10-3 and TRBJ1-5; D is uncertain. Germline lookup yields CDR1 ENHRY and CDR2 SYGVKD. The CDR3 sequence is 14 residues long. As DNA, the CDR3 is TGTGCCGTCAGAGGCCCGGGTGACAATCAGCCCCAGCATTTT. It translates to CAVRGPGDNQPQHF.

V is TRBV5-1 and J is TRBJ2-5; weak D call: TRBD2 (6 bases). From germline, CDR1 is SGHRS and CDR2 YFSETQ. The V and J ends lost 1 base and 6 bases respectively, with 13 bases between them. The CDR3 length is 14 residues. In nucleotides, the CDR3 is TGCGCCAGCAGCTTGCTGGGACTCACACAGACCCAGTACTTC. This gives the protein CASSLLGLTQTQYF.

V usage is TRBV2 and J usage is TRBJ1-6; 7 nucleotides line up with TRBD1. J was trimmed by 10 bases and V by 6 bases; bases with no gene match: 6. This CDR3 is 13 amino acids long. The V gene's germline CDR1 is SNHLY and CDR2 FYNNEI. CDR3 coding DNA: TGTGCCAGCAGGACAGGGAGTTACTCACCCCTCCACTTT. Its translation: CASRTGSYSPLHF.

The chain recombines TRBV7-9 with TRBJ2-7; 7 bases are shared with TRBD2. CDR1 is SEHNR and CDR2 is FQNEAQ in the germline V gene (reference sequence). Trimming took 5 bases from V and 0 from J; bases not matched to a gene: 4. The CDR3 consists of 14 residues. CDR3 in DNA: TGTGCCAGCAGCGTTAGCGGGCTCTCCTACGAGCAGTACTTC. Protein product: CASSVSGLSYEQYF.

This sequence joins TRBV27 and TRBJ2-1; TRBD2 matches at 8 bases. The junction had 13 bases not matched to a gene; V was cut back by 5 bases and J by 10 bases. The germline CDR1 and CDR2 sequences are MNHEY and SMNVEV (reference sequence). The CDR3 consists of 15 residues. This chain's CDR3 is CASSPKRENLGEQFF. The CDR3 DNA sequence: TGTGCCAGCAGTCCGAAGCGGGAGAATCTTGGGGAGCAGTTCTTC.

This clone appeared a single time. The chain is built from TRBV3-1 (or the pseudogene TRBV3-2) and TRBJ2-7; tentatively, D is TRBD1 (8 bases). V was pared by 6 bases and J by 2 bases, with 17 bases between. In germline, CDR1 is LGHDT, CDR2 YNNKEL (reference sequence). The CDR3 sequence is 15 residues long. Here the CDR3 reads CASSRSGTGPYEQYF. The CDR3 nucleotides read TGTGCCAGCAGTCGAAGCGGGACAGGACCCTACGAGCAGTACTTC.

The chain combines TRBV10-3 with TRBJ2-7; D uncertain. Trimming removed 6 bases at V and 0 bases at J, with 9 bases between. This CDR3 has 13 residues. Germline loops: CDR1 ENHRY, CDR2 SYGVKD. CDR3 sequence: CAIRGSVSYEQYF. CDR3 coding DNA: TGTGCCATCAGAGGGTCAGTCTCCTACGAGCAGTACTTC.

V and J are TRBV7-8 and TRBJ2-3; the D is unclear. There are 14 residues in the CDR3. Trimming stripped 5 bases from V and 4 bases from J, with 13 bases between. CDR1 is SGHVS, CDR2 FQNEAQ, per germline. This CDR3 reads CASSPRYNSDTQYF. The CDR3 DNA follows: TGTGCCAGCAGCCCCCGCTATAATTCAGATACGCAGTATTTT.

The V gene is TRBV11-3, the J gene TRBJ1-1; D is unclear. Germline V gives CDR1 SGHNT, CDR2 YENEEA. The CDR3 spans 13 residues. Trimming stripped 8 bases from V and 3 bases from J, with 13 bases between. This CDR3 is CASATNSYTEAFF. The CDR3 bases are TGTGCCAGCGCAACCAACAGTTACACTGAAGCTTTCTTT.

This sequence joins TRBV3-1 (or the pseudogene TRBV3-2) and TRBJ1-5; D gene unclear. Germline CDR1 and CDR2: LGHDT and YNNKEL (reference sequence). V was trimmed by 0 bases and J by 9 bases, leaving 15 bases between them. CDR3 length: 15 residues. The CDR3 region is CASSQDHTGVGPQHF. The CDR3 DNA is TGTGCCAGCAGCCAAGATCATACGGGTGTGGGGCCCCAGCATTTT.

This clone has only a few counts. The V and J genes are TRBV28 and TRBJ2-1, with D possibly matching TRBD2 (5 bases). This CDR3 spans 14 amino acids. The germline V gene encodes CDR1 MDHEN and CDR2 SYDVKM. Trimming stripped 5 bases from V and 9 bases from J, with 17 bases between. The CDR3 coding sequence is TGTGCCAGCAGTCTGCTTGGAGGTACCATTGAGCAGTTCTTC. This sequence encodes CASSLLGGTIEQFF.

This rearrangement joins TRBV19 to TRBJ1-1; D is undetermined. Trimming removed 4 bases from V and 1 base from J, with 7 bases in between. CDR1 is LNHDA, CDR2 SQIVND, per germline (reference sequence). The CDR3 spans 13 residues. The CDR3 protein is CASSRRRNTEAFF. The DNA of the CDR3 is TGTGCCAGTAGTAGGAGACGGAACACTGAAGCTTTCTTT.

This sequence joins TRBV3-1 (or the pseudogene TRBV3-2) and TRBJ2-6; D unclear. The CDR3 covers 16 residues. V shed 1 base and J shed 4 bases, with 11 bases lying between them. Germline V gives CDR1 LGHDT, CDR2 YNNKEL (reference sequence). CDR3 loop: CASSQGLVVGANVLTF. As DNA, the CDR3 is TGTGCCAGCAGCCAAGGACTGGTGGTAGGGGCCAACGTCCTGACTTTC.

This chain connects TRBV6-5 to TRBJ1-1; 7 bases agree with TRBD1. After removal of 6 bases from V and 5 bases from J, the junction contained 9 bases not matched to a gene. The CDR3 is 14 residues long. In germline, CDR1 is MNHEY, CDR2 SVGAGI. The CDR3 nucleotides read TGTGCCAGCAGCACAGACAGGGTGGGTACTGAAGCTTTCTTT. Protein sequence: CASSTDRVGTEAFF.

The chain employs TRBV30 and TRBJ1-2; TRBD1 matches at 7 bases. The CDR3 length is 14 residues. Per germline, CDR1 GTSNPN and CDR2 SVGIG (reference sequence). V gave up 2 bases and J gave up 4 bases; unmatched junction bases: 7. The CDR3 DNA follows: TGTGCCTGGAGTTCCGCAGGGGGGGCCTATGGCTACACCTTC. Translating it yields CAWSSAGGAYGYTF. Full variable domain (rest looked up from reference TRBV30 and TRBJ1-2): SQTIHQWPATLVQPVGSPLSLECTVEGTSNPNLYWYRQAAGRGLQLLFYSVGIGQISSEVPQNLSASRPQDRQFILSSKKLLLSDSGFYLCAWSSAGGAYGYTFGSGTRLTVV.